Sequencing of this T cell receptor beta chain was carried out in a study of blood T cells in healthy people across ages. From germline, CDR1 is MNHNY and CDR2 SVGAGI (reference sequence). CDR3 length: 17 amino acids. J was trimmed by 0 bases and V by 6 bases; bases with no gene match: 12. Alongside a J-beta primer mix, a sample-barcoded 5' primer served in a second PCR lasting about 7 to 11 cycles. Via MiXCR, TCRdb re-called the 5' RACE reads, giving one row per CDR3 protein. The sample records hundreds of thousands of distinct CDR3 sequences, approximately 48% being singletons. The sample holds a few counts of this clonotype. Its antigen is currently unknown. General study results and limits: Per million T cells, TCR beta diversity dropped roughly linearly as age increased.

The clonotype comes from a man aged 60 to 69 in good health. Material for sequencing was blood. This chain uses TRBV6-6 with TRBJ2-3; 7 nucleotides line up with TRBD2. This CDR3 is CASRSITSVASTDTQYF. The CDR3 DNA reads TGTGCCAGCAGGTCGATTACTAGCGTCGCTAGCACAGATACGCAGTATTTT.